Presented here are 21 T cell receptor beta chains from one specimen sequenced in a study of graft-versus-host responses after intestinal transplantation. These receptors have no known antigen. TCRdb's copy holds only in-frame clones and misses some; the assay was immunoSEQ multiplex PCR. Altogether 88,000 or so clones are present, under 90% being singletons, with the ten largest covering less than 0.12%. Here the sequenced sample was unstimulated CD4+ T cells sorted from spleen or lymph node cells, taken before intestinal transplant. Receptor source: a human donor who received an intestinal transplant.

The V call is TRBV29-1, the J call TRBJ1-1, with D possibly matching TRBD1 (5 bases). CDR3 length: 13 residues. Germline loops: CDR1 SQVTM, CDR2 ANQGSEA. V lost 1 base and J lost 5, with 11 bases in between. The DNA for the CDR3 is TGCAGCGTTGAAGGGGGCGCGGGAACTGAAGCTTTCTTT. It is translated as CSVEGGAGTEAFF.

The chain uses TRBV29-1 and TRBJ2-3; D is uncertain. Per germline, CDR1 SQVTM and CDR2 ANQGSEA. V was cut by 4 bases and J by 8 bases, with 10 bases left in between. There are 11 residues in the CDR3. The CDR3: CSVAGSATQYF. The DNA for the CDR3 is TGCAGCGTTGCGGGTTCCGCTACGCAGTATTTT.

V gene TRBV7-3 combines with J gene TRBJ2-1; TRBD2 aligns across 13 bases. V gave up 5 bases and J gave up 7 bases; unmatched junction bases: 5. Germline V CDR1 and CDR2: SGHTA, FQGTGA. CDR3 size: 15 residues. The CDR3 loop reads CASSPGLAGKNEQFF. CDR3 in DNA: TGTGCCAGCAGCCCGGGACTAGCGGGGAAGAATGAGCAGTTCTTC.

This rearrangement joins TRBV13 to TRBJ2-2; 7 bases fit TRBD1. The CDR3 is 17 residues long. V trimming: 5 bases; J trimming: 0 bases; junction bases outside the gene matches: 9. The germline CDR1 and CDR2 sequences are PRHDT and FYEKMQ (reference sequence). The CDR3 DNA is TGTGCCAGCAGCCGACATCCGGGGACAGCGAACACCGGGGAGCTGTTTTTT. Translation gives CASSRHPGTANTGELFF. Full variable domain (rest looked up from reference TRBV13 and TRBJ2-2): AAGVIQSPRHLIKEKRETATLKCYPIPRHDTVYWYQQGPGQDPQFLISFYEKMQSDKGSIPDRFSAQQFSDYHSELNMSSLELGDSALYFCASSRHPGTANTGELFFGEGSRLTVL.

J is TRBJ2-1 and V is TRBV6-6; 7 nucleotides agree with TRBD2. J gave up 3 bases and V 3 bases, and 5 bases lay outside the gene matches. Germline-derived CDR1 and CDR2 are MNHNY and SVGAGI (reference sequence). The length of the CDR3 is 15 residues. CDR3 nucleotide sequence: TGTGCCAGCAGTTATGGGGGGGGGAGCTACAATGAGCAGTTCTTC. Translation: CASSYGGGSYNEQFF.

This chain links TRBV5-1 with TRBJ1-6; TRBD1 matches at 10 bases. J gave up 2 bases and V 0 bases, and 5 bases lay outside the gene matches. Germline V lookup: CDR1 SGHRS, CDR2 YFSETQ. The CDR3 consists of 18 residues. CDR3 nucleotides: TGCGCCAGCAGCTTGGCCGGGGGACAGGGGCCCTATAATTCACCCCTCCACTTT. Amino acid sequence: CASSLAGGQGPYNSPLHF.

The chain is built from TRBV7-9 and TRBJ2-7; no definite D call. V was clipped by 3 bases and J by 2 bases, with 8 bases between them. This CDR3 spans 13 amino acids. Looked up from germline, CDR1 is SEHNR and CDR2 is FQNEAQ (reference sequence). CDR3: CASSFGTPYEQYF. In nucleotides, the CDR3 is TGTGCCAGCAGCTTTGGCACCCCCTACGAGCAGTACTTC. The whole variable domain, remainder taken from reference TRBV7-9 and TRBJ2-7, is DTGVSQNPRHKITKRGQNVTFRCDPISEHNRLYWYRQTLGQGPEFLTYFQNEAQLEKSRLLSDRFSAERPKGSFSTLEIQRTEQGDSAMYLCASSFGTPYEQYFGPGTRLTVT.

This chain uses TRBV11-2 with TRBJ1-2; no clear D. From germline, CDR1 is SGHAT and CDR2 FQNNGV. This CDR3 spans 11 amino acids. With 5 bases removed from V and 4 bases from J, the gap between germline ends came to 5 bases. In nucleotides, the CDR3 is TGTGCCAGCAGCCCAGGCTATGGCTACACCTTC. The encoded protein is CASSPGYGYTF.

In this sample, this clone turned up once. The CDR3 nucleotides are TGTGCCAGCATTCCTCGGGGGGCCGACTCCTACGAGCAGTACTTC. This codes for CASIPRGADSYEQYF. The gene calls are TRBV2 and TRBJ2-7; a possible D gene is TRBD2 (7 bases). Germline CDR1 reads SNHLY; CDR2 reads FYNNEI. CDR3 size: 15 residues. With 7 bases removed from V and 0 bases from J, the gap between germline ends came to 16 bases. Full variable domain (remainder filled in from reference TRBV2 and TRBJ2-7): EPEVTQTPSHQVTQMGQEVILRCVPISNHLYFYWYRQILGQKVEFLVSFYNNEISEKSEIFDDQFSVERPDGSNFTLKIRSTKLEDSAMYFCASIPRGADSYEQYFGPGTRLTVT.

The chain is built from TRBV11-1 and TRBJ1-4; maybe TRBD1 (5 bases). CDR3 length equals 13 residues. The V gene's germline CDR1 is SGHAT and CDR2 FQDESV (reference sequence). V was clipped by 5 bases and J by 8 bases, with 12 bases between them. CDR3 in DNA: TGTGCCAGCAGCACCGGGACTGGGGAAAAACTGTTTTTT. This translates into CASSTGTGEKLFF. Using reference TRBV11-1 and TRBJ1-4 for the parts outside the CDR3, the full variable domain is EAEVAQSPRYKITEKSQAVAFWCDPISGHATLYWYRQILGQGPELLVQFQDESVVDDSQLPKDRFSAERLKGVDSTLKIQPAELGDSAMYLCASSTGTGEKLFFGSGTQLSVL.

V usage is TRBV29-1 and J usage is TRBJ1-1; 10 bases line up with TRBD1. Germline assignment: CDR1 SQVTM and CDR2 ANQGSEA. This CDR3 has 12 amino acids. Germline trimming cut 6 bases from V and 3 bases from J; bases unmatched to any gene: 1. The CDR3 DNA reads TGCAGCGTGACAGGGGGCTACACTGAAGCTTTCTTT. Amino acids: CSVTGGYTEAFF.

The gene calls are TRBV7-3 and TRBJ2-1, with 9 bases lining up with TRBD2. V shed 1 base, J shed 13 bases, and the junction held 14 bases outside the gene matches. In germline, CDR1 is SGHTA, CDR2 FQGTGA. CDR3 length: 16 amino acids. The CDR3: CASSLNPAGGPHSQFF. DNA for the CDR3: TGTGCCAGCAGCTTAAATCCGGCGGGGGGGCCCCATTCACAGTTCTTC.

In DNA form, the CDR3 reads TGTGCCAGCAGCTTAGCGGCTAGCGGGGGCCTACCTTCTTACAATGAGCAGTTCTTC. The encoded protein is CASSLAASGGLPSYNEQFF. This chain connects TRBV13 to TRBJ2-1, with 10 positions matching TRBD2. Germline assignment: CDR1 PRHDT and CDR2 FYEKMQ (reference sequence). The V and J ends lost 1 base and 4 bases, in that order; junction bases with no gene match: 13. This CDR3 has 19 residues. Drawing the rest from reference TRBV13 and TRBJ2-1, the complete variable domain is AAGVIQSPRHLIKEKRETATLKCYPIPRHDTVYWYQQGPGQDPQFLISFYEKMQSDKGSIPDRFSAQQFSDYHSELNMSSLELGDSALYFCASSLAASGGLPSYNEQFFGPGTRLTVL.

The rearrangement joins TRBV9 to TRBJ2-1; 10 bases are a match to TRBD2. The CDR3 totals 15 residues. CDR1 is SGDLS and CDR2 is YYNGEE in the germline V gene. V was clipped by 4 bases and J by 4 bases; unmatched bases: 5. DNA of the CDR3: TGTGCCAGCAGCCCCAGGACTAGCGGTTACAATGAGCAGTTCTTC. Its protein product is CASSPRTSGYNEQFF. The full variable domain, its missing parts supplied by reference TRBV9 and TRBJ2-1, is DSGVTQTPKHLITATGQRVTLRCSPRSGDLSVYWYQQSLDQGLQFLIQYYNGEERAKGNILERFSAQQFPDLHSELNLSSLELGDSALYFCASSPRTSGYNEQFFGPGTRLTVL.

This CDR3 is CASRPGTGSDSPLHF. In DNA, the CDR3 is TGTGCCAGCCGTCCCGGAACAGGGTCGGATTCACCCCTCCACTTT. This chain uses TRBV9 with TRBJ1-6; D perhaps matches TRBD1 (6 bases). This CDR3 is 15 amino acids long. Germline lookup yields CDR1 SGDLS and CDR2 YYNGEE. The V and J ends lost 7 bases and 8 bases respectively, with 19 bases between them. Together with reference TRBV9 and TRBJ1-6, the CDR3 gives the full variable domain: DSGVTQTPKHLITATGQRVTLRCSPRSGDLSVYWYQQSLDQGLQFLIQYYNGEERAKGNILERFSAQQFPDLHSELNLSSLELGDSALYFCASRPGTGSDSPLHFGNGTRLTVT.

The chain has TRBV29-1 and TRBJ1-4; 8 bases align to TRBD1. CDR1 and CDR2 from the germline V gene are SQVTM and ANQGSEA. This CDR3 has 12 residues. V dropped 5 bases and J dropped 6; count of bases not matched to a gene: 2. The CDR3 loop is CSVKQGDEKLFF. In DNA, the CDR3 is TGCAGCGTTAAACAGGGGGATGAAAAACTGTTTTTT.

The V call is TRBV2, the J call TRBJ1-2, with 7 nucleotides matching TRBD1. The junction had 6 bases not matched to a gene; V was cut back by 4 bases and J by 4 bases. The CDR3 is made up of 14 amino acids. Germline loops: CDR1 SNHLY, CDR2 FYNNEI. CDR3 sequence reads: CASSGGQHIYGYTF. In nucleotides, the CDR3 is TGTGCCAGCAGTGGGGGACAGCATATCTATGGCTACACCTTC.

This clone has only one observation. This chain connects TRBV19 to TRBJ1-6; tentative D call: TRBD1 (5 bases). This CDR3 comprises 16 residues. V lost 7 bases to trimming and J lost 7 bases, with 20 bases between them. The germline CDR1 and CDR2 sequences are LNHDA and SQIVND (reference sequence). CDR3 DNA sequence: TGTGCCAGTACCGTTACACCGGGACTAGGCAATTCACCCCTCCACTTT. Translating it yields CASTVTPGLGNSPLHF.

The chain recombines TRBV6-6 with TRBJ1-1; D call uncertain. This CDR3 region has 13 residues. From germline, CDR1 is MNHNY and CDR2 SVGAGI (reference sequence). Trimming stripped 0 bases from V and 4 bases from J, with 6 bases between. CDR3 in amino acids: CASSYSKATEAFF. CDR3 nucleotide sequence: TGTGCCAGCAGTTACTCGAAAGCCACTGAAGCTTTCTTT.

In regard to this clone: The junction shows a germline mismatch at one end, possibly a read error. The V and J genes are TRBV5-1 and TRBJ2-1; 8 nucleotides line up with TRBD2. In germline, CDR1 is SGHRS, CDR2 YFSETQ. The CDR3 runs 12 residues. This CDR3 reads CASSLDRGGRIF. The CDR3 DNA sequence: TGCGCCAGCAGCTTGGATCGGGGGGGCCGTATCTTC.

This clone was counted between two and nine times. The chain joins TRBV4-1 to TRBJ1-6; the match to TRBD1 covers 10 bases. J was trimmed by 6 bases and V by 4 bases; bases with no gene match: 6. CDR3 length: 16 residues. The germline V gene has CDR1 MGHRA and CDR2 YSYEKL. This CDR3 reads CASSPLDRGINSPLHF. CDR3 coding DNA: TGCGCCAGCAGCCCCCTGGACAGGGGGATTAATTCACCCCTCCACTTT.